One and the same sample provided the 26 T cell receptor beta chains below, sequenced in a study of identifying expanded T cells in peripheral blood. The assay was immunoSEQ multiplex PCR, and TCRdb's table has in-frame clones only and misses some. The top ten hold around 3% of the sample, which has 84,000 or so clones, 70% to 90% seen once. Sequencing input: blood. These receptors were obtained from a person aged 18 to 75 in good health.

This clone was detected once. The chain uses TRBV7-2 and TRBJ2-5, with TRBD2 matching 7 bases. V trimming: 1 base; J trimming: 4 bases; junction bases outside the gene matches: 9. The germline V gene encodes CDR1 SGHTA and CDR2 FQGNSA. CDR3 length: 16 residues. In nucleotides, the CDR3 is TGTGCCAGCAGCTTAGGTCCTAGCGGAGGGGTAGAGACCCAGTACTTC. This sequence encodes CASSLGPSGGVETQYF.

The V and J genes are TRBV4-3 and TRBJ2-2, with D perhaps TRBD2 (6 bases). The CDR3 sequence is 15 residues long. With 2 bases removed from V and 6 bases from J, the gap between germline ends came to 13 bases. Germline V gene sequence: CDR1 LGHNA, CDR2 YSLEER. CDR3: CASSQHSAGSGELFF. The CDR3 bases are TGCGCCAGCAGCCAACATTCGGCGGGGTCCGGGGAGCTGTTTTTT.

J is TRBJ1-4 and V is TRBV10-3, with 7 bases lining up with TRBD1. V lost 5 bases, J lost 8 bases, and 11 bases stayed unmatched. CDR1 ENHRY and CDR2 SYGVKD come from the germline V gene. The CDR3 has 15 amino acids. CDR3 bases: TGTGCCATCAGTCAGCAGACAGGGATTGACGAAAAACTGTTTTTT. It specifies CAISQQTGIDEKLFF.

The chain links TRBV28 to TRBJ2-2, with 9 bases aligning to TRBD2. Trimming cost V 6 bases and J 5 bases; bases outside gene matches: 4. CDR1 and CDR2 from the germline V gene are MDHEN and SYDVKM. This CDR3 contains 14 residues. The CDR3 DNA reads as TGTGCCAGCAGGCGCGGGAGGGTTACCGGGGAGCTGTTTTTT. Translated, it gives CASRRGRVTGELFF.

The rearrangement joins TRBV7-2 to TRBJ1-5; D may be TRBD1 (5 bases). V lost 5 bases, J lost 9 bases, and 20 bases lay in between. The length of the CDR3 is 15 residues. Germline lookup yields CDR1 SGHTA and CDR2 FQGNSA. CDR3: CASSPTGWVGGPQHF. The CDR3 DNA is TGTGCCAGCAGCCCCACAGGATGGGTCGGCGGGCCCCAGCATTTT.

The chain joins TRBV9 to TRBJ2-3; 7 nucleotides line up with TRBD2. Germline assignment: CDR1 SGDLS and CDR2 YYNGEE. There are 14 residues in the CDR3. The J segment lost 7 bases and the V segment lost 0 bases, leaving 5 bases of the junction unmatched. The CDR3 DNA sequence: TGTGCCAGCAGCGTAGGCGGCGGGAGAAATACGCAGTATTTT. Its translation is CASSVGGGRNTQYF.

V is TRBV5-4 and J is TRBJ1-1; D remains ambiguous. V shed 4 bases and J shed 0 bases, with 13 bases lying between them. The CDR3 has 15 residues. Germline V gene sequence: CDR1 SGHNT, CDR2 YYREEE (reference sequence). Here the CDR3 reads CASSPPQPMNTEAFF. As DNA, the CDR3 is TGTGCCAGCAGCCCCCCCCAGCCCATGAACACTGAAGCTTTCTTT. Complete variable domain (other parts from reference TRBV5-4 and TRBJ1-1): ETGVTQSPTHLIKTRGQQVTLRCSSQSGHNTVSWYQQALGQGPQFIFQYYREEENGRGNFPPRFSGLQFPNYSSELNVNALELDDSALYLCASSPPQPMNTEAFFGQGTRLTVV.

The gene calls are TRBV7-6 and TRBJ2-3; D tentatively fits TRBD1 or TRBD2 (5 bases each). Germline assignment: CDR1 SGHVS and CDR2 FNYEAQ. V gave up 6 bases and J gave up 3 bases, with 16 bases separating them. The CDR3 totals 15 residues. In DNA form, the CDR3 reads TGTGCCAGCAGACGGACAACGGGGAGAACAGATACGCAGTATTTT. Translation: CASRRTTGRTDTQYF.

The V gene is TRBV9, the J gene TRBJ2-3, with unresolved D. Germline V gene lookup returns CDR1 SGDLS and CDR2 YYNGEE. The CDR3 is made up of 13 amino acids. The V and J ends lost 0 bases and 6 bases respectively, with 8 bases between them. The chain's CDR3 is CASSVEIWDTQYF. In nucleotides, the CDR3 is TGTGCCAGCAGCGTAGAAATATGGGATACGCAGTATTTT.

The chain is built from TRBV7-2 and TRBJ2-1; 13 positions agree with TRBD2. Germline values: CDR1 SGHTA, CDR2 FQGNSA. The CDR3 totals 16 residues. After removal of 3 bases from V and 4 bases from J, the junction contained 3 bases not matched to a gene. The CDR3 is CASSFPLAGGYNEQFF. The CDR3 coding sequence is TGTGCCAGCAGCTTCCCACTAGCGGGGGGGTACAATGAGCAGTTCTTC.

This clone was seen once. The CDR3 protein is CASSEDYQETQYF. Here the CDR3 DNA reads TGTGCCAGCAGTGAAGACTACCAAGAGACCCAGTACTTC. The J gene is TRBJ2-5, the V gene TRBV2, with D hard to call. V lost 1 base and J 0 bases, leaving 3 bases between the germline ends. Per the germline V gene, CDR1 is SNHLY and CDR2 is FYNNEI. The CDR3 has 13 amino acids.

The J gene is TRBJ2-2, the V gene TRBV5-1; 10 bases align to TRBD1. Germline V gives CDR1 SGHRS, CDR2 YFSETQ. This CDR3 is 18 amino acids long. The junction had 11 bases not matched to a gene; V was cut back by 3 bases and J by 3 bases. The CDR3 sequence is CASSSTLTGGADTGELFF. The DNA of the CDR3 is TGCGCCAGCAGCTCGACCTTGACAGGGGGCGCTGACACCGGGGAGCTGTTTTTT.

This clone occurred once. V is TRBV28 and J is TRBJ2-7; 9 bases align to TRBD2. The CDR3 spans 17 residues. The germline V gene encodes CDR1 MDHEN and CDR2 SYDVKM. J was trimmed by 8 bases and V by 2 bases; bases with no gene match: 16. The CDR3 DNA follows: TGTGCCAGCAGTTTACTGGCGGGAGGGATGATAGGGGGGAAGCAGTACTTC. It specifies CASSLLAGGMIGGKQYF. Drawing the rest from reference TRBV28 and TRBJ2-7, the complete variable domain is DVKVTQSSRYLVKRTGEKVFLECVQDMDHENMFWYRQDPGLGLRLIYFSYDVKMKEKGDIPEGYSVSREKKERFSLILESASTNQTSMYLCASSLLAGGMIGGKQYFGPGTRLTVT.

The genes are TRBV6-1 and TRBJ2-3; the D gene is possibly TRBD2 (6 bases). CDR1 is MNHNS, CDR2 SASEGT, per germline. CDR3 length: 13 amino acids. V dropped 8 bases and J dropped 3 bases, with 12 bases sitting between them. This CDR3 is CASENRGTDTQYF. CDR3 coding DNA: TGTGCCAGCGAAAATCGGGGGACAGATACGCAGTATTTT.

The V gene is TRBV6-5, the J gene TRBJ1-5, with 7 bases that match TRBD1. CDR1 is MNHEY and CDR2 is SVGAGI in the germline V gene. The ends lost 8 bases at V and 9 bases at J; junction bases unmatched: 10. The CDR3 runs 13 residues. The CDR3 coding sequence is TGTGCCAGCCGAGACAGGGAATCCTCGCCCCAGCATTTT. It encodes CASRDRESSPQHF.

This clone was recorded only once. The genes are TRBV5-1 and TRBJ2-3, with D possibly being TRBD2 (5 bases). The V and J ends lost 1 base and 5 bases respectively, with 8 bases between them. The CDR3 is 13 amino acids. Germline V CDR1 and CDR2: SGHRS, YFSETQ. CDR3 DNA: TGCGCCAGCAGCTTGACTAGGGAAGATACGCAGTATTTT. Its translation is CASSLTREDTQYF. Full variable domain (remainder filled in from reference TRBV5-1 and TRBJ2-3): KAGVTQTPRYLIKTRGQQVTLSCSPISGHRSVSWYQQTPGQGLQFLFEYFSETQRNKGNFPGRFSGRQFSNSRSEMNVSTLELGDSALYLCASSLTREDTQYFGPGTRLTVL.

The gene calls are TRBV4-1 and TRBJ1-2; unclear D gene. The CDR3 is made up of 17 amino acids. Between the trimmed V and J ends, which lost 3 bases and 0 bases, there was a span of 17 bases. Germline loops: CDR1 MGHRA, CDR2 YSYEKL. CDR3 protein: CASSQIDFGLANYGYTF. As DNA, the CDR3 is TGCGCCAGCAGCCAGATAGATTTTGGCCTAGCTAACTATGGCTACACCTTC.

The chain combines TRBV29-1 with TRBJ1-2; D perhaps matches TRBD1 (5 bases). The CDR3 sequence is 12 residues long. V was trimmed by 4 bases and J by 0 bases, leaving 6 bases between them. From germline, CDR1 is SQVTM and CDR2 ANQGSEA. Here the CDR3 reads CSVGQSNYGYTF. The CDR3 DNA sequence: TGCAGCGTTGGACAGTCTAACTATGGCTACACCTTC.

This clone was seen ten or more times. V usage is TRBV5-5 and J usage is TRBJ2-3; 7 nucleotides align to TRBD1. The J segment lost 6 bases and the V segment lost 3 bases, leaving 7 bases of the junction unmatched. The germline V gene encodes CDR1 SGHKS and CDR2 YYEKEE (reference sequence). The CDR3 is 14 amino acids. CDR3 nucleotide sequence: TGTGCCAGCAGCTCAGGGGGACAAGGGGATACGCAGTATTTT. As protein: CASSSGGQGDTQYF.

V usage is TRBV5-6 and J usage is TRBJ2-7, with D hard to call. The length of the CDR3 is 15 residues. Germline CDR1 is SGHDT and CDR2 is YYEEEE. V dropped 4 bases and J dropped 6 bases, with 20 bases sitting between them. The CDR3 here is CASSPKALRLSEQYF. DNA of the CDR3: TGTGCCAGCAGCCCGAAGGCCCTAAGGCTCTCCGAGCAGTACTTC.

V gene TRBV7-2 combines with J gene TRBJ2-7; 10 bases map to TRBD1. The CDR3 runs 16 residues. Germline values: CDR1 SGHTA, CDR2 FQGNSA. The J segment lost 7 bases and the V segment lost 6 bases, leaving 15 bases of the junction unmatched. The CDR3 region has the DNA TGTGCCAGCAGACGACAGGGGGCGCGGGTTACTAATGAGCAGTACTTC. This translates into CASRRQGARVTNEQYF.

The chain uses TRBV21-1 and TRBJ2-5. TRBV21-1 is assigned pseudogene status. This CDR3 is 17 amino acids long. CDR3 sequence: CASSKWDNGRTQETQYF. CDR3 coding DNA: TGTGCCAGCAGCAAATGGGACAATGGGAGGACCCAAGAGACCCAGTACTTC.

V gene TRBV10-2 combines with J gene TRBJ2-3, with 7 bases matching TRBD2. The CDR3 loop spans 16 amino acids. Germline V gene sequence: CDR1 WSHSY, CDR2 SAAADI. The V gene end was trimmed by 3 bases and the J gene end by 4 bases; junction bases not matched to a gene: 10. Here the CDR3 DNA reads TGCGCCAGCAGTGACCCCCGGGGGACTACCTCAGATACGCAGTATTTT. Its protein product is CASSDPRGTTSDTQYF.

To note about this clone: The sample contains more than one DNA sequence encoding this CDR3. The CDR3 spells CASSLEGAGGELFF. CDR3 bases: TGTGCCAGCAGCCTCGAGGGGGCGGGCGGGGAGCTGTTTTTT. The chain recombines TRBV7-2 with TRBJ2-2, with 7 nucleotides matching TRBD1. CDR1 is SGHTA and CDR2 is FQGNSA in the germline V gene. V lost 5 bases to trimming and J lost 7 bases; unmatched junction nucleotides: 7. The CDR3 has 14 residues.

The chain carries TRBV18 and TRBJ1-2, with TRBD1 as a possible D gene (6 bases). V lost 5 bases, J lost 4 bases, and 17 bases lay in between. CDR1 is KGHSH, CDR2 LQKENI, per germline. This CDR3 spans 15 amino acids. The CDR3, as DNA: TGTGCCAGCTCAGCCGACAGGATATCGACCTATGGCTACACCTTC. It is translated as CASSADRISTYGYTF.

The J gene is TRBJ2-3, the V gene TRBV5-4; 8 bases are shared with TRBD2. V gave up 3 bases and J gave up 0 bases; unmatched junction bases: 0. CDR1 is SGHNT, CDR2 YYREEE, per germline (reference sequence). CDR3 length: 14 residues. The CDR3 sequence is CASSSSGSTDTQYF. The CDR3 bases are TGTGCCAGCAGCTCTAGCGGGAGCACAGATACGCAGTATTTT.